Each of the 5 T cell receptor beta chains below was sequenced from the same sample in a study of blood T cell repertoires in COVID-19 (dated by TCRdb to between 2020 and 2021). Receptor libraries were prepared by the immunoSEQ multiplex PCR assay. TCRdb took this table from immuneACCESS and kept in-frame rearrangements with V and J called. Such tables lack part of the clones; where checked against another copy, unresolved V genes explain under half of the gap, and the rest is unexplained. Recorded for this sample are some 97,000 clones; 90% of them occurred a single time. Clones ranked in the top ten supply about 5.5% of the sample. Sequencing was carried out using peripheral blood. The receptors come from a man between 45 and 60 years old with acute or convalescent COVID-19.

This chain uses TRBV10-1 with TRBJ1-1; TRBD1 agrees at 10 bases. Germline V gives CDR1 WNHNN, CDR2 SYGVQD (reference sequence). The V gene end was trimmed by 6 bases and the J gene end by 3 bases; junction bases not matched to a gene: 4. There are 14 residues in the CDR3. The CDR3 here is CASSPGQGHTEAFF. The CDR3, as DNA: TGCGCCAGCAGCCCGGGACAGGGGCACACTGAAGCTTTCTTT.

This chain uses TRBV27 with TRBJ1-4, with 8 bases aligning to TRBD1. The CDR3 totals 14 residues. Germline lookup yields CDR1 MNHEY and CDR2 SMNVEV (reference sequence). Trimming took 3 bases from V and 8 from J; bases not matched to a gene: 5. The CDR3, as DNA: TGTGCCAGCAGTTTTGGCAGGGGGCTCGAAAAACTGTTTTTT. It yields the protein CASSFGRGLEKLFF.

The rearrangement uses TRBV5-4 and TRBJ2-7; 12 bases map to TRBD2. In germline, CDR1 is SGHNT, CDR2 YYREEE (reference sequence). V lost 4 bases and J lost 2; bases outside the gene matches: 7. There are 16 residues in the CDR3. CDR3 coding DNA: TGTGCCAGCAGCGGCGGACTAGCGGGACTCACCTACGAGCAGTACTTC. Residues: CASSGGLAGLTYEQYF.

V gene TRBV12-2 combines with J gene TRBJ1-4; the table's D call, TRBD1, was not checked against the DNA. TRBV12-2 is tagged as a pseudogene. This CDR3 region has 15 residues. The CDR3 DNA sequence: TGTGCAAGTCGCTTAGGGACAGACTGGAATGAAAAACTGTTTTTT. It codes for CASRLGTDWNEKLFF.

Only a few counts were recorded for this clone. DNA of the CDR3: TGTGCCACCCAGCTGTTTAGCGGGAGCACCGGGGAGCTGTTTTTT. This encodes CATQLFSGSTGELFF. V usage is TRBV7-2 and J usage is TRBJ2-2, with 9 bases identical to TRBD2. Germline lookup yields CDR1 SGHTA and CDR2 FQGNSA. The trim removed 10 bases at V and 4 bases at J, leaving 10 bases unmatched. The CDR3 has 15 amino acids.